One T cell receptor beta chain is described in this entry. The antigen is undetermined. The CDR3 loop spans 15 amino acids. V was pared by 5 bases and J by 8 bases, with 18 bases between. Looked up from germline, CDR1 is SGHTA and CDR2 is FQGNSA. Libraries were prepared by immunoSEQ multiplex PCR; TCRdb keeps only in-frame clonotypes and omits some of them. Of about 130,000 clones detected, approximately 93% appear once; the ten largest clones hold under 4%. These data are taken from a study of T cell responses to AZD1222 COVID-19 vaccine. About the research overall: Second doses were pooled across both intervals (about 4 or about 12 weeks). Notes on the study in general: Vaccine-associated CD4 TCRs spanned spike, dominant at 160-218 and 743-854. Donors were mostly white British, more females; clonal diversity possibly underestimated.

Sequencing used peripheral blood, obtained on day 0 of AZD1222 vaccination. The TCR sequence derives from an adult in good health. The V and J genes are TRBV7-2 and TRBJ1-4; weak D call: TRBD1 (6 bases). CDR3 nucleotides: TGTGCCAGCAGCCCTCAGGCAGGGGCACGGGAAAAACTGTTTTTT. Protein: CASSPQAGAREKLFF.